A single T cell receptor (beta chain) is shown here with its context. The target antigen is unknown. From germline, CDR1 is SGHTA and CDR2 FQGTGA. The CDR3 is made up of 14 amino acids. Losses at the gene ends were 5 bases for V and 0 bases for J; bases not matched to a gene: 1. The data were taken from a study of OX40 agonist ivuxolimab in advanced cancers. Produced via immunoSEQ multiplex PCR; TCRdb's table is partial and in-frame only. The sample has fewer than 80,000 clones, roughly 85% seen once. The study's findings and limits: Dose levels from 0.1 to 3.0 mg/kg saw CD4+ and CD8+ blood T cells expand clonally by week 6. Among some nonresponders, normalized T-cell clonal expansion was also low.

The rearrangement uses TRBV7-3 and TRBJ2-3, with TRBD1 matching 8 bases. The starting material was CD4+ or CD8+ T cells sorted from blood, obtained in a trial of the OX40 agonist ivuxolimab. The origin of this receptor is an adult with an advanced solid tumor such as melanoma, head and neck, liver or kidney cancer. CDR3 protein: CASSQGASTDTQYF. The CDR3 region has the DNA TGTGCCAGCAGCCAGGGGGCTAGCACAGATACGCAGTATTTT.